This T cell receptor (beta chain) emerged from a study of cytomegalovirus exposure and HLA in healthy donors. Findings and caveats of the study: The study dropped some indistinguishable V segments, TRBV6-2 and TRBV6-3 among them. Some TCR beta chains (164 of them) were listed as cytomegalovirus-associated.

The PCR made use of 60 Vbeta and 13 Jbeta primers. The assay was immunoSEQ multiplex PCR, and TCRdb's table has in-frame clones only and misses some. The sample contains some 100,000 clones, 65% to 85% of which appear only once. With respect to this clone: What it binds is not known.

The germline gives CDR1 SEHNR, CDR2 FQNEAQ (reference sequence). This CDR3 has 16 residues. Trimming took 1 base from V and 0 from J, leaving 12 bases between them. Material for sequencing was PBMCs. The V call is TRBV7-9, the J call TRBJ2-5, with unresolved D. This TCR came from a female donor in good health and CMV-seropositive. In nucleotides, the CDR3 is TGTGCCAGCAGCTTAGACTTGGCGGCGAACCAAGAGACCCAGTACTTC. It encodes CASSLDLAANQETQYF.